Listed below are T cell receptor beta chains from one sample, sequenced in a study of control samples from healthy donors and cancer patients. TCRdb's copy holds only in-frame clones and misses some; the assay was immunoSEQ multiplex PCR. Altogether around 110,000 clones are present, around nine tenths being singletons, with the ten largest covering around 2.5%. Sequenced input: blood. The source of these receptors is a woman between 65 and 79 years old in good health. Both conserved end residues are trimmed from each CDR3. The order of the fields is clone size, V gene, CDR3 protein. Part of the rows lack a size; the others show once, few, many or a class for expanded clones.

.,TRBV2,ASHMSRDRGQGLGYT
.,TRBV5-1,ASSLVAANTEAF
.,TRBV6-5,ASSWNRDGYEQY
.,TRBV2,ASTWGPNQPQH
.,TRBV18,ASSPPGQGESPGYT
.,TRBV27,ASSSGGWGQPQH
.,TRBV7-3,ASTSGTRGYEAF
.,TRBV6-1,ASSEQRQAYGYT
.,TRBV18,ASSPGGGVTNTEAF
.,TRBV5-1,ASSPDRGNTEAF
.,TRBV5-1,ASSPGGTGAIYEQY
.,TRBV7-2,ASSFGTGLYEQY
.,TRBV19,ASSIRAHTGDTNEKLF
few,TRBV7-2,ASSPRSNTEAF
.,TRBV5-6,ASSYRQALAKNIQY
.,TRBV19,ASSIRRSLNTGELF
once,TRBV5-1,ASSLGQGYNEQF
.,TRBV29-1,SVRTGGEKLF
.,TRBV12-3/TRBV12-4,ASSLALWGSGA
few,TRBV15,ATKAQGQAYEQY
few,TRBV6-5,ATRGGSSYNEQF
.,TRBV5-4,ASSPPPGHYGYT
.,TRBV7-3,ASSRRGSGELF
.,TRBV4-2,ASSHPPLDGRNQPQH
.,TRBV7-2,ASSLTQGRGYT
.,TRBV5-1,ASRPQWGDTQY
.,TRBV7-9,ASSNQGQGAWSGYT
.,TRBV9,ASSPRDRGMETQY
.,TRBV18,ASSLGRLSSGNTIY
.,TRBV24-1,ATRTGKTGELF
.,TRBV6-4,ASSDSPTGPYGYT
.,TRBV3-1/TRBV3-2,ASRVSGSTGELF
.,TRBV5-1,ASSTLRGENTGELF
.,TRBV7-6,ASSKRLAGVSDTQY
few,TRBV7-3,ASRFGGSDTQY
.,TRBV11-2,ASSSLVSSYNEQF
.,TRBV6-5,ASSYRGLAGNNEQF
.,TRBV9,ASSVSGGNTYNEQF
.,TRBV5-1,ASSPSDRVYGYT
.,TRBV6-5,ASSYGTGSAYEQY
.,TRBV7-9,ASSFTGSSSGNTIY
.,TRBV24-1,ATSDPQETQY